A single sample gave rise to the 11 T cell receptor beta chains below, sequenced in a study of blood T cell repertoires in COVID-19. Sequencing used immunoSEQ multiplex PCR; TCRdb keeps in-frame clones, though not all of them. This sample has around 300,000 clones, with approximately 82% found just once. The sequenced sample was peripheral blood. The receptors shown here come from a young man with active or convalescent COVID-19.

The gene calls are TRBV29-1 and TRBJ1-5; D is possibly TRBD1 (6 bases). The V end was cut by 4 bases, the J end by 6 bases, with 13 bases between. Germline CDR1 and CDR2: SQVTM and ANQGSEA. This CDR3 region has 13 residues. CDR3 residues: CSVGPQGSQPQHF. CDR3 in DNA: TGCAGCGTTGGCCCACAGGGAAGTCAGCCCCAGCATTTT.

The V gene is TRBV4-2, the J gene TRBJ2-7; 7 bases agree with TRBD2. The germline V gene encodes CDR1 LGHNA and CDR2 YNFKEQ. This CDR3 is 15 amino acids long. Trimming cost V 1 base and J 2 bases; bases outside gene matches: 5. This CDR3 is CASSQGGGSPYEQYF. Written as DNA, the CDR3 is TGTGCCAGCAGCCAAGGAGGCGGGAGCCCCTACGAGCAGTACTTC.

This clone was observed a single time. The chain uses TRBV11-2 and TRBJ2-1; 8 bases align to TRBD2. Trimming removed 1 base from V and 7 bases from J; junction bases left unmatched: 9. The CDR3 runs 16 residues. Germline lookup yields CDR1 SGHAT and CDR2 FQNNGV. The CDR3 reads CASSLGPGLDTNEQFF. In nucleotides, the CDR3 is TGTGCCAGCAGCTTAGGACCGGGACTAGACACAAATGAGCAGTTCTTC.

The chain recombines TRBV28 with TRBJ1-4; 8 nucleotides agree with TRBD1. Germline-derived CDR1 and CDR2 are MDHEN and SYDVKM. V was pared by 7 bases and J by 6 bases, with 7 bases of the junction left unmatched. The CDR3 contains 14 residues. CDR3 nucleotides: TGTGCCAGCACCCGGACAGGGATGGATGAAAAACTGTTTTTT. It encodes CASTRTGMDEKLFF.

This chain connects TRBV4-3 to TRBJ2-7; a weak D match, TRBD2 (5 bases). Germline CDR1 is LGHNA and CDR2 is YSLEER. The CDR3 consists of 15 residues. The ends were cut back, 0 bases at V and 6 bases at J, with 15 bases in the middle. CDR3 protein: CASSQDLVRGSEQYF. The CDR3 DNA is TGCGCCAGCAGCCAAGATCTCGTCCGTGGGAGCGAGCAGTACTTC.

This sequence joins TRBV30 and TRBJ2-7; D gene ambiguous. V lost 1 base and J lost 8, with 12 bases in between. Germline V gene sequence: CDR1 GTSNPN, CDR2 SVGIG (reference sequence). The CDR3 has 12 residues. The CDR3, as DNA: TGTGCCTGGAGTGCGGCGGTCCTACAGCAGTACTTC. Translated: CAWSAAVLQQYF.

This chain connects TRBV7-9 to TRBJ1-4, with 9 nucleotides matching TRBD1. V gave up 4 bases and J gave up 7 bases; unmatched junction bases: 7. The CDR3 contains 15 residues. In germline, CDR1 is SEHNR, CDR2 FQNEAQ (reference sequence). The CDR3 loop reads CASSSYRGRSEKLFF. The DNA of the CDR3 is TGTGCCAGCAGCTCCTACAGGGGGCGTAGTGAAAAACTGTTTTTT.

Written as DNA, the CDR3 is TGTGCCAGCAGAAGAACTAGCGGGGGGCGTCACGAGCAGTACTTC. Protein: CASRRTSGGRHEQYF. The chain carries TRBV6-5 and TRBJ2-7, with 12 positions matching TRBD2. CDR3 size: 15 residues. Germline assignment: CDR1 MNHEY and CDR2 SVGAGI. Unmatched junction bases numbered 8, after V lost 6 bases and J lost 5 bases.

The chain has TRBV4-3 and TRBJ1-2; D is unresolved. CDR3 size: 17 residues. The germline V and J ends were trimmed by 3 bases and 6 bases, with 23 bases remaining between them. The germline CDR1 and CDR2 sequences are LGHNA and YSLEER. The CDR3 loop is CASSQDLKLSGENGYTF. As DNA, the CDR3 is TGCGCCAGCAGCCAGGATTTAAAGTTATCTGGGGAGAATGGCTACACCTTC.

The chain joins TRBV5-6 to TRBJ1-2, with D possibly being TRBD1 (6 bases). The CDR3 contains 14 residues. V was trimmed by 2 bases and J by 5 bases, leaving 13 bases between them. The germline gives CDR1 SGHDT, CDR2 YYEEEE. As DNA, the CDR3 is TGTGCCAGCAGCTTAGGGGGGGCCAATTATGGCTACACCTTC. It yields the protein CASSLGGANYGYTF.

The chain is built from TRBV20-1 and TRBJ1-1; D uncertain. V dropped 0 bases and J dropped 11 bases, with 7 bases sitting between them. The CDR3 runs to 10 residues. Germline CDR1 is DFQATT and CDR2 is SNEGSKA (reference sequence). The CDR3 nucleotides read TGCAGTGCTAGAGATAGTACGGCTTTCTTT. Translating gives CSARDSTAFF.